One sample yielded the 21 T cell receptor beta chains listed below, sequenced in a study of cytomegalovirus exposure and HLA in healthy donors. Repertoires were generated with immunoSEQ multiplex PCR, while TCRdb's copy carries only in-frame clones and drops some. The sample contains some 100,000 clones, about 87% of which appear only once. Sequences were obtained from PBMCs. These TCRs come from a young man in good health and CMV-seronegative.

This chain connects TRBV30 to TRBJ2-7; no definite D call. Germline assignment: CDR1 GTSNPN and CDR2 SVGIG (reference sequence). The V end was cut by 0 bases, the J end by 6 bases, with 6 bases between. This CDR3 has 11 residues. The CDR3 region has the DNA TGTGCCTGGAGTGTCCTGTCCGAGCAGTACTTC. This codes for CAWSVLSEQYF.

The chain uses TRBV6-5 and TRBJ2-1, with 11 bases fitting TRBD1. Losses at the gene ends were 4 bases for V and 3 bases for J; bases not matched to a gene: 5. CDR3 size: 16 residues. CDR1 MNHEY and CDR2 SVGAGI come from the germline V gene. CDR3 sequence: CASSSWTGGHYNEQFF. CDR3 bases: TGTGCCAGCAGTTCGTGGACAGGGGGCCACTACAATGAGCAGTTCTTC.

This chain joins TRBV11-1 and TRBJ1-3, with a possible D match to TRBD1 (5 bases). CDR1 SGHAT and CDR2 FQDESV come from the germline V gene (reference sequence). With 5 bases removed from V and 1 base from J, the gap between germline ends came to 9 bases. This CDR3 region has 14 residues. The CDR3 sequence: CASSPTDSGNTIYF. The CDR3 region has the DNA TGTGCCAGCAGCCCGACAGATTCTGGAAACACCATATATTTT.

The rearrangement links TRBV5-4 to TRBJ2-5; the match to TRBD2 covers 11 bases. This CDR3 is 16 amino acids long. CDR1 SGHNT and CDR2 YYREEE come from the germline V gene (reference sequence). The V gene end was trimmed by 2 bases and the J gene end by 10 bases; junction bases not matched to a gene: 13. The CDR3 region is CASSFGPLAGAPFQYF. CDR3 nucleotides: TGTGCCAGCAGCTTTGGGCCACTAGCGGGGGCCCCTTTCCAGTACTTC.

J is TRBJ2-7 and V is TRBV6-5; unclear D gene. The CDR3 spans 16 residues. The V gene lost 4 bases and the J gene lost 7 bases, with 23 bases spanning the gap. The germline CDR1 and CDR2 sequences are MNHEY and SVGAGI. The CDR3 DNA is TGTGCCAGCAGTTTTGCTCTTCGCCGGTCTCCTAGTGAGCAGTACTTC. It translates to CASSFALRRSPSEQYF.

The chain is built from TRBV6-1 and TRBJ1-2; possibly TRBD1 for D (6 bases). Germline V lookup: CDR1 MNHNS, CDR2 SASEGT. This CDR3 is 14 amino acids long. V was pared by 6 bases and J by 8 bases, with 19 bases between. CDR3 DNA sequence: TGTGCCAGCAGGAAAGGACAGAAGGAAGACGGCTACACCTTC. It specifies CASRKGQKEDGYTF.

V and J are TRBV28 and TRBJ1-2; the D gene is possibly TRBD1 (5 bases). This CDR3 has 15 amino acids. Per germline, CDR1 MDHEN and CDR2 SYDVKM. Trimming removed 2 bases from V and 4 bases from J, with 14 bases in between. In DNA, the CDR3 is TGTGCCAGCAGTTTAGCAGACAGACCTCTCTATGGCTACACCTTC. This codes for CASSLADRPLYGYTF.

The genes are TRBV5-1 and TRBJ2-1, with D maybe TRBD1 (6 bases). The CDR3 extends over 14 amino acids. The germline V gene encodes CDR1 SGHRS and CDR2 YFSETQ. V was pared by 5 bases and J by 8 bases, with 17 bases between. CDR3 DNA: TGCGCCAGCAGTCTCTCAGGGGTTTGGGATGAGCAGTTCTTC. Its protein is CASSLSGVWDEQFF.

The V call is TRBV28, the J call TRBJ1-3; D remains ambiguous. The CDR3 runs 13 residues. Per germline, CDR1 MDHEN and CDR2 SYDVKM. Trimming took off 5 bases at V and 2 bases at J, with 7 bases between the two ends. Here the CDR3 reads CASSLLTGNTIYF. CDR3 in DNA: TGTGCCAGCAGTCTCCTAACTGGAAACACCATATATTTT.

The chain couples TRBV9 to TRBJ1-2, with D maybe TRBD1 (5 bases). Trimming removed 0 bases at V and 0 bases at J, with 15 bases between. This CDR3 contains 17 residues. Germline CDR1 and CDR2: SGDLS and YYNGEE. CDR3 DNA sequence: TGTGCCAGCAGCGTAGCTACAGGAGGGGAAGCTAACTATGGCTACACCTTC. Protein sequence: CASSVATGGEANYGYTF.

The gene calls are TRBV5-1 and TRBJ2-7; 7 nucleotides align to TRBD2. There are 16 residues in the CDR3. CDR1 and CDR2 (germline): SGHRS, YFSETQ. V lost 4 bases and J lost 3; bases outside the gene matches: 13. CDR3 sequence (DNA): TGCGCCAGCAGCCGATCTGGGACTACCGGCGTCTACGAGCAGTACTTC. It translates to CASSRSGTTGVYEQYF.

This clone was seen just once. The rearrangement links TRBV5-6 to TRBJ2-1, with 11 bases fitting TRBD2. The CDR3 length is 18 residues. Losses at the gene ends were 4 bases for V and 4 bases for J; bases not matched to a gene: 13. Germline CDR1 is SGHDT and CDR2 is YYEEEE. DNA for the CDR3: TGTGCCAGCAGCGTGAGATTTAGCGGGAGGGCCCAGTACAATGAGCAGTTCTTC. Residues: CASSVRFSGRAQYNEQFF.

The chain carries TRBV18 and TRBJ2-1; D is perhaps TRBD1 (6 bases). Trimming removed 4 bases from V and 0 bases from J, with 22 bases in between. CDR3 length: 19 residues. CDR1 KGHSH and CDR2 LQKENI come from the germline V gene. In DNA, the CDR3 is TGTGCCAGCTCACAACTGGGACACACCAGTGATGGCTCCTACAATGAGCAGTTCTTC. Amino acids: CASSQLGHTSDGSYNEQFF.

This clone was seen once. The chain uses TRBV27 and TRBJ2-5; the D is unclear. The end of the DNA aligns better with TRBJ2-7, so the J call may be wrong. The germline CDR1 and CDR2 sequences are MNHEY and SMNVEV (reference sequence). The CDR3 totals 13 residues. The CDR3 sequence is CASSLSQDYEQYF. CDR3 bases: TGTGCCAGCAGTTTGAGTCAGGATTACGAGCAGTACTTC.

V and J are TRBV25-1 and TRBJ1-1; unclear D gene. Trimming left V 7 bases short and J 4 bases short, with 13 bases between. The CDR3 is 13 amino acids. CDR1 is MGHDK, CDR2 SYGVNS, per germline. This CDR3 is CASNRGRGTEAFF. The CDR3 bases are TGTGCCAGCAACCGCGGGCGGGGCACTGAAGCTTTCTTT. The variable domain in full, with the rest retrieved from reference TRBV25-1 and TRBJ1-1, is EADIYQTPRYLVIGTGKKITLECSQTMGHDKMYWYQQDPGMELHLIHYSYGVNSTEKGDLSSESTVSRIRTEHFPLTLESARPSHTSQYLCASNRGRGTEAFFGQGTRLTVV.

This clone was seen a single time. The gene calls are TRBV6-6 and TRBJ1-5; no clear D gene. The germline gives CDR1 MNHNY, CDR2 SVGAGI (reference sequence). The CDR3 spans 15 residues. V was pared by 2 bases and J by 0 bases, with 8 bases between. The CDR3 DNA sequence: TGTGCCAGCAGTTACGACGGGAATAGCAATCAGCCCCAGCATTTT. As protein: CASSYDGNSNQPQHF.

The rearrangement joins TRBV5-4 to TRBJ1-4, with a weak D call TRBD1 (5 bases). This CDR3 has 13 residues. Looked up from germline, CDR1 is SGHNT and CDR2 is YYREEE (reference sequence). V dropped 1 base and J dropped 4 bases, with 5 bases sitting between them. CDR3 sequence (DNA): TGTGCCAGCAGCTTGCAGGGTAATGAAAAACTGTTTTTT. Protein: CASSLQGNEKLFF. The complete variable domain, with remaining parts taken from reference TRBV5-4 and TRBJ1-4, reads ETGVTQSPTHLIKTRGQQVTLRCSSQSGHNTVSWYQQALGQGPQFIFQYYREEENGRGNFPPRFSGLQFPNYSSELNVNALELDDSALYLCASSLQGNEKLFFGSGTQLSVL.

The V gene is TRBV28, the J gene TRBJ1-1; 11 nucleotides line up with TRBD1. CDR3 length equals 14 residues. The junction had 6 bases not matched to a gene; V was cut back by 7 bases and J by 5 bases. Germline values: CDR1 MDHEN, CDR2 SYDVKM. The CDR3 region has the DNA TGTGCCAGCACCGGGGACAGGGGGAAAACTGAAGCTTTCTTT. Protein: CASTGDRGKTEAFF.

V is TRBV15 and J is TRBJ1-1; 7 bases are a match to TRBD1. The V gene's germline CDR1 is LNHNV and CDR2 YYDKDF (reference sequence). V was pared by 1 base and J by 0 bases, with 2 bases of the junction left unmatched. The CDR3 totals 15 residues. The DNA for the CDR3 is TGTGCCACCAGCAGAGGGGACAGTGTGAACACTGAAGCTTTCTTT. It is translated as CATSRGDSVNTEAFF.

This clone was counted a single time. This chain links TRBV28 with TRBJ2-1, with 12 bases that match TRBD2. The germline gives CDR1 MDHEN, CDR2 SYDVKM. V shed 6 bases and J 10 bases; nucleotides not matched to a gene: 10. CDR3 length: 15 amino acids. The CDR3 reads CASRSRLAGVLEQFF. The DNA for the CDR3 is TGTGCCAGCAGGTCGCGACTAGCGGGAGTTTTGGAGCAGTTCTTC.

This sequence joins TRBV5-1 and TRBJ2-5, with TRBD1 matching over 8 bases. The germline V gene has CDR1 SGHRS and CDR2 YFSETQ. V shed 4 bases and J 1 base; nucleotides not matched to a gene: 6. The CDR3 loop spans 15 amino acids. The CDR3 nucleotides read TGCGCCAGCAGCGGGCCGGACAGGGCCCAAGAGACCCAGTACTTC. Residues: CASSGPDRAQETQYF.